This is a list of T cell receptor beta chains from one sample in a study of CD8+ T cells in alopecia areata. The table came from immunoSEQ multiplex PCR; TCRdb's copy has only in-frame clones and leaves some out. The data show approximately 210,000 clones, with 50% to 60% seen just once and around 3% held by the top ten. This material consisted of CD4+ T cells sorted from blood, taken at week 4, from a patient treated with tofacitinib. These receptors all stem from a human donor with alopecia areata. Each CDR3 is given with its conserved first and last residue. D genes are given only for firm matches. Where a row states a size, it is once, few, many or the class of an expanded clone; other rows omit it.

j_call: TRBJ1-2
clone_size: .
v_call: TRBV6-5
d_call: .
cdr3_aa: CATSGSYGYTF
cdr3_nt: TGTGCCACCTCGGGTAGCTATGGCTACACCTTC

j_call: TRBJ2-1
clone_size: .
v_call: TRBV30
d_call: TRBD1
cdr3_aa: CASGTTGLDEQFF
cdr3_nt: TGTGCCTCCGGTACGACAGGGTTGGATGAGCAGTTCTTC

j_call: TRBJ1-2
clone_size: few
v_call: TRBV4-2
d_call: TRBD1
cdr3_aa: CASSQPAGTDGYTF
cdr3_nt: TGTGCCAGCAGCCAACCCGCCGGGACAGATGGCTACACCTTC

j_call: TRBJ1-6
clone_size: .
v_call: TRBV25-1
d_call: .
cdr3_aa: CASSVHGPRSGANSPLHF
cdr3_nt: TGTGCCAGCAGTGTCCACGGCCCCCGCAGCGGAGCCAATTCACCCCTCCACTTT

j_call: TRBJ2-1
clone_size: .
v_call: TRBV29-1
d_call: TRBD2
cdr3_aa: CSALSGGLNEQFF
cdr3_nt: TGCAGCGCCCTCTCGGGGGGGCTCAATGAGCAGTTCTTC

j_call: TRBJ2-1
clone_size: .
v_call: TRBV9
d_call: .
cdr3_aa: CASSAAGASYNEQFF
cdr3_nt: TGTGCCAGCAGCGCCGCCGGGGCTTCCTACAATGAGCAGTTCTTC

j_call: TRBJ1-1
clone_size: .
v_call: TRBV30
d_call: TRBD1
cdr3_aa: CAWNRGRTEAFF
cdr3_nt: TGTGCCTGGAACAGGGGGCGCACTGAAGCTTTCTTT

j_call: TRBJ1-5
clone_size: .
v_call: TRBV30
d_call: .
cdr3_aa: CACMGGGQPQHF
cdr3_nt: TGTGCCTGCATGGGGGGCGGTCAGCCCCAGCATTTT

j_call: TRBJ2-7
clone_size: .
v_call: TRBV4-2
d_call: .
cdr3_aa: CASSQDSTKYEQYF
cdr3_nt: TGTGCCAGCAGCCAAGATTCCACTAAATACGAGCAGTACTTC

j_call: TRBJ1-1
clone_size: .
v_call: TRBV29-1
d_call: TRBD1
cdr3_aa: CSVGLQGGRDFF
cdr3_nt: TGCAGCGTTGGACTTCAGGGGGGAAGAGATTTCTTT

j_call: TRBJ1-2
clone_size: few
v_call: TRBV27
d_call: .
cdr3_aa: CASSSRGESYTF
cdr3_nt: TGTGCCAGCTCCTCCAGGGGAGAGAGCTACACCTTC

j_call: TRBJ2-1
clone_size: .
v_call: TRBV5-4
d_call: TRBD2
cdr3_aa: CATGLAANNEQFF
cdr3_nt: TGTGCCACGGGACTAGCGGCGAACAATGAGCAGTTCTTC

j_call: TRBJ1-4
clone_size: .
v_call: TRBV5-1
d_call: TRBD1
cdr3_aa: CASSSPLGQGVEKLFF
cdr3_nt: TGCGCCAGCAGCTCCCCCCTTGGACAGGGGGTCGAAAAACTGTTTTTT

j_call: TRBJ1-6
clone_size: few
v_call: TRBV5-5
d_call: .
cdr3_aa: CASSLVGLPLHF
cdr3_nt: TGTGCCAGCAGCTTGGTGGGTCTACCCCTCCACTTT

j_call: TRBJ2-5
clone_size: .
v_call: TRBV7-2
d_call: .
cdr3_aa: CASSLANRRETQYF
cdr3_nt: TGTGCCAGCAGCTTAGCGAACAGACGGGAGACCCAGTACTTC